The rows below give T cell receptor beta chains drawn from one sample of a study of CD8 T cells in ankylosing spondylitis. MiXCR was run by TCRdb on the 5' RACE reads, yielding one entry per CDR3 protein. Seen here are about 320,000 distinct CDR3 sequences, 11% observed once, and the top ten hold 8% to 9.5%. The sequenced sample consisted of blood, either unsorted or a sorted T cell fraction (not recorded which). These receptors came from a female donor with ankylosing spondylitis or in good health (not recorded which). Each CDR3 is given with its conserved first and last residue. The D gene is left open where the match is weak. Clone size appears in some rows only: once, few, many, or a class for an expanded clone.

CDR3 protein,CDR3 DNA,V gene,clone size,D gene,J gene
CASSLSQDNQPQHF,TGTGCCAGCAGTTTATCTCAGGACAATCAGCCCCAGCATTTT,TRBV12-3/TRBV12-4,few,.,TRBJ1-5
CASSLGLPGDTEAFF,TGCGCCAGCAGCTTGGGACTTCCGGGGGACACTGAAGCTTTCTTT,TRBV5-1,many,.,TRBJ1-1
CASTPWGGLNQETQYF,TGTGCCAGCACCCCCTGGGGGGGTCTAAACCAAGAGACCCAGTACTTC,TRBV5-5,.,TRBD2,TRBJ2-5
CASSKDTDTQYF,TGCGCCAGCAGCAAGGACACAGATACGCAGTATTTT,TRBV5-1,.,.,TRBJ2-3
CASSLNGGDTQYF,TGCGCCAGCAGCTTGAATGGGGGAGATACGCAGTATTTT,TRBV5-1,.,.,TRBJ2-3
CASSSGQGWATGELFF,TGCGCCAGCAGCTCCGGACAGGGATGGGCTACCGGGGAGCTGTTTTTT,TRBV5-1,.,TRBD1,TRBJ2-2
CASSPPGRPRTDTQYF,TGTGCCAGCTCACCCCCGGGTAGACCTCGCACAGATACGCAGTATTTT,TRBV18,few,.,TRBJ2-3
CASSGGTSFSYGYTF,TGTGCCAGCAGCGGAGGGACCTCTTTTAGCTATGGCTACACCTTC,TRBV5-5,few,.,TRBJ1-2
CAWRLGGTQYF,TGTGCCTGGAGGCTAGGGGGGACGCAGTATTTT,TRBV30,many,.,TRBJ2-3
CASSLGDNHDTQYF,TGTGCCAGCAGCTTAGGAGACAATCACGACACCCAGTACTTC,TRBV7-9,few,.,TRBJ2-5
CSARYYIQGVQYF,TGCAGTGCTAGATATTACATACAGGGAGTTCAGTACTTC,TRBV20-1,many,.,TRBJ2-5
CASSLYGGNGYEQYF,TGTGCCAGCAGCTTGTATGGGGGGAACGGTTACGAGCAGTACTTC,TRBV5-5,many,.,TRBJ2-7
CSVFPPSGYNEQFF,TGCAGTGTATTTCCGCCTAGCGGATACAATGAGCAGTTCTTC,TRBV20-1,few,TRBD2,TRBJ2-1
CASTLGAGGAYEQYF,TGTGCCAGCACCCTAGGTGCAGGGGGGGCCTACGAGCAGTACTTC,TRBV7-9,few,.,TRBJ2-7
CASSLGLALYEQYF,TGTGCCAGCAGCTTAGGGCTAGCCCTCTACGAGCAGTACTTC,TRBV7-2,many,.,TRBJ2-7
CASSLDHSPREQFF,TGTGCCAGCAGCTTAGACCATAGCCCCCGTGAGCAGTTCTTC,TRBV7-2,many,.,TRBJ2-1
CASSVATGGQETQYF,TGTGCCAGCAGCGTAGCTACGGGCGGGCAAGAGACCCAGTACTTC,TRBV9,few,.,TRBJ2-5
CASSPKGLGNTEAFF,TGTGCCAGCTCACCAAAGGGTTTGGGAAACACTGAAGCTTTCTTT,TRBV18,.,.,TRBJ1-1
CASSVTNTEAFF,TGCGCCAGCAGCGTAACAAACACTGAAGCTTTCTTT,TRBV5-1,many,.,TRBJ1-1
CASSSTGTSAYNEQFF,TGCGCCAGCAGCTCTACCGGGACTAGCGCTTACAATGAGCAGTTCTTC,TRBV5-1,many,TRBD2,TRBJ2-1
CASSYRIQETQYF,TGTGCCAGCAGTTATAGGATTCAAGAGACCCAGTACTTC,TRBV6-5,many,.,TRBJ2-5
CSAAMGTGGYSGANVLTF,TGCAGTGCAGCTATGGGGACAGGGGGTTACTCTGGGGCCAACGTCCTGACTTTC,TRBV20-1,.,TRBD1,TRBJ2-6
CASSATVNSYYGYTF,TGTGCCAGCAGCGCGACAGTGAACAGCTATTATGGCTACACCTTC,TRBV9,many,.,TRBJ1-2
CSPTGLVVAFF,TGCAGTCCGACAGGCCTCGTGGTAGCTTTCTTT,TRBV20-1,many,.,TRBJ1-1
CASPRLAGGHDTQYF,TGTGCCAGCCCCCGACTAGCGGGAGGTCATGATACGCAGTATTTT,TRBV25-1,many,TRBD2,TRBJ2-3
CSARDYGLIADTQYF,TGCAGTGCTAGAGATTATGGGCTCATCGCAGATACGCAGTATTTT,TRBV20-1,many,.,TRBJ2-3
CASSATGVVDSPLHF,TGTGCCAGCAGCGCCACAGGGGTCGTTGATTCACCCCTCCACTTT,TRBV5-4,few,TRBD1,TRBJ1-6
CAWSVQTTVGGYTF,TGTGCCTGGAGTGTACAAACGACAGTTGGGGGCTACACCTTC,TRBV30,few,.,TRBJ1-2
CASSEGNSNQPQHF,TGCGCCAGCAGCGAGGGGAATAGCAATCAGCCCCAGCATTTT,TRBV5-1,many,.,TRBJ1-5
CASSVGRSSNYGYTF,TGTGCCAGCAGTGTCGGGAGATCTTCTAACTATGGCTACACCTTC,TRBV6-1,few,.,TRBJ1-2
CASSLKGNTEAFF,TGTGCCAGCAGCTTGAAGGGGAACACTGAAGCTTTCTTT,TRBV5-6,many,.,TRBJ1-1
CSVDPGSRKTEAFF,TGCAGCGTTGATCCGGGGAGCCGGAAGACTGAAGCTTTCTTT,TRBV29-1,many,.,TRBJ1-1
CSADRLAGASNEQFF,TGCAGTGCTGACCGACTAGCGGGAGCATCCAATGAGCAGTTCTTC,TRBV20-1,many,TRBD2,TRBJ2-1
CASGHGGVGTDTQYF,TGTGCCAGCGGACATGGGGGTGTCGGCACAGATACGCAGTATTTT,TRBV7-2,.,.,TRBJ2-3
CASSFSANSGPLSGAGLNTEAFF,TGCGCCAGCAGCTTTTCGGCGAATTCGGGCCCACTTTCCGGAGCGGGCTTAAACACTGAAGCTTTCTTT,TRBV5-1,.,.,TRBJ1-1
CASGPSLNTEAFF,TGTGCTAGCGGTCCTTCATTGAACACTGAAGCTTTCTTT,TRBV12-5,.,.,TRBJ1-1
CAGSFSGGSYNEQFF,TGTGCCGGCAGTTTTAGCGGGGGGTCCTACAATGAGCAGTTCTTC,TRBV12-3/TRBV12-4,.,TRBD2,TRBJ2-1
CATSRDWAGISGYTF,TGTGCCACCAGCAGAGATTGGGCAGGGATCAGTGGCTACACCTTC,TRBV15,.,.,TRBJ1-2
CAWSPQSGELFF,TGTGCCTGGAGTCCTCAGTCAGGGGAGCTGTTTTTT,TRBV30,.,.,TRBJ2-2
CASSRDANTGELFF,TGTGCCAGTAGTCGAGACGCGAACACCGGGGAGCTGTTTTTT,TRBV19,many,.,TRBJ2-2
CASHGEGTDTQYF,TGCGCCAGCCACGGGGAGGGAACAGATACGCAGTATTTT,TRBV4-1,few,TRBD2,TRBJ2-3